The sequence of this TCR beta chain was determined in a study of cytomegalovirus exposure and HLA in healthy donors. The method was immunoSEQ multiplex PCR; TCRdb's version includes in-frame clones alone and lacks a portion of them. This sample yields under 400,000 clones, of which roughly 87% are seen a single time; approximately 0.96% belongs to the top ten. Sequencing was performed on PBMCs. The clonotype comes from a man aged 25 to 40 in good health and CMV-seronegative.

The CDR3 sequence is CASSTRGGGSYEQYF. For the CDR3, the DNA is TGTGCCAGTAGTACCCGCGGGGGGGGTTCCTACGAGCAGTACTTC. V usage is TRBV19 and J usage is TRBJ2-7; TRBD2 matches 9 bases. The trim removed 4 bases at V and 1 base at J, leaving 5 bases unmatched. Germline-derived CDR1 and CDR2 are LNHDA and SQIVND (reference sequence). The CDR3 has 15 amino acids. Complete variable domain (other parts from reference TRBV19 and TRBJ2-7): DGGITQSPKYLFRKEGQNVTLSCEQNLNHDAMYWYRQDPGQGLRLIYYSQIVNDFQKGDIAEGYSVSREKKESFPLTVTSAQKNPTAFYLCASSTRGGGSYEQYFGPGTRLTVT.